The 32 T cell receptor beta chains reported below all come from one sample, sequenced in a study of T cells in Graves' hyperthyroidism and ophthalmopathy. Researchers took RNA transcripts and amplified the TCR beta CDR3 regions from them. During a first-round RT-PCR of the TCR CDR3, the HTBI primer set was used. Using its own MiXCR run on the multiplex PCR reads, TCRdb lists one record per CDR3 protein. This table holds some 340,000 distinct CDR3 sequences, roughly 15% found once. The specimen sequenced was blood. These receptors all come from a woman between 35 and 50 years old with Graves' ophthalmopathy.

This clonotype was counted many times. V gene TRBV6-1 combines with J gene TRBJ2-7; the D gene is possibly TRBD1 (5 bases). The CDR3 covers 12 residues. Germline V gene lookup returns CDR1 MNHNS and CDR2 SASEGT. V was clipped by 6 bases and J by 4 bases, with 10 bases between them. The CDR3 here is CASSLGEYEQYF. In DNA form, the CDR3 reads TGTGCCAGCAGCCTAGGGGAATACGAGCAGTACTTC.

The chain has TRBV5-1 and TRBJ1-2; 9 positions match TRBD1. The germline V gene has CDR1 SGHRS and CDR2 YFSETQ. The CDR3 totals 14 residues. V dropped 0 bases and J dropped 7; count of bases not matched to a gene: 4. The CDR3 here is CASSLGTGGFGYTF. The CDR3 nucleotides are TGCGCCAGCAGCTTGGGAACAGGGGGCTTTGGCTACACCTTC. The full variable domain, its missing parts supplied by reference TRBV5-1 and TRBJ1-2, is KAGVTQTPRYLIKTRGQQVTLSCSPISGHRSVSWYQQTPGQGLQFLFEYFSETQRNKGNFPGRFSGRQFSNSRSEMNVSTLELGDSALYLCASSLGTGGFGYTFGSGTRLTVV.

In this sample, this clonotype turned up many times. The V gene is TRBV30, the J gene TRBJ2-3; 10 bases match TRBD2. The CDR3 is 13 residues long. In germline, CDR1 is GTSNPN, CDR2 SVGIG (reference sequence). The junction had 3 bases not matched to a gene; V was cut back by 3 bases and J by 6 bases. CDR3 DNA: TGTGCCTGGAGACTAGCGGGACGGGATACGCAGTATTTT. Its translation is CAWRLAGRDTQYF.

This clonotype came up many times. V and J are TRBV28 and TRBJ2-7, with no clear D. Germline assignment: CDR1 MDHEN and CDR2 SYDVKM. V lost 7 bases and J 2 bases, leaving 18 bases between the germline ends. The CDR3 extends over 15 amino acids. CDR3 residues: CASTPNGLAAYEQYF. In DNA, the CDR3 is TGTGCCAGCACCCCAAACGGCTTGGCCGCCTACGAGCAGTACTTC.

As concerns this clonotype: A much more abundant neighbour one base away suggests this may be a read error. This chain uses TRBV20-1 with TRBJ2-3; D may be TRBD2 (6 bases). The CDR3 extends over 15 amino acids. Germline CDR1 is DFQATT and CDR2 is SNEGSKA (reference sequence). The CDR3, as DNA: TGCGGTGCTAGGTGGAGGGCGGATGCTACAGATACGCAGTATTTT. It codes for CGARWRADATDTQYF.

This clonotype was observed at least ten times. This rearrangement joins TRBV12-3 or TRBV12-4 to TRBJ1-2; 9 bases map to TRBD1. The CDR3 has 13 residues. With 3 bases clipped from V and 7 bases from J, the junction kept 3 bases outside the gene matches. The CDR3, as DNA: TGTGCCAGCAGTTTTAGGGACAGGGCTGGCTACACCTTC. Amino acids: CASSFRDRAGYTF.

In its sample, this clonotype was seen many times. V is TRBV10-1 and J is TRBJ2-7; weak D call: TRBD2 (6 bases). V was pared by 3 bases and J by 5 bases, with 8 bases between. The CDR3 spans 12 residues. Germline loops: CDR1 WNHNN, CDR2 SYGVQD (reference sequence). Here the CDR3 DNA reads TGCGCCAGCAGTGAAGGAGGGAACGAGCAGTACTTC. This encodes CASSEGGNEQYF.

This clonotype was picked up many times. The rearrangement joins TRBV5-5 to TRBJ2-5; 8 positions match TRBD2. V was clipped by 8 bases and J by 5 bases; unmatched bases: 14. Germline CDR1 is SGHKS and CDR2 is YYEKEE (reference sequence). This CDR3 has 15 amino acids. The DNA for the CDR3 is TGTGCCAGTACCCGGTCGACTAGCGTTGGGGAGACCCAGTACTTC. The encoded protein is CASTRSTSVGETQYF.

This clonotype appeared many times. The DNA of the CDR3 is TGTGCCAGCAGTCTTCGGGGTACAGGGGGGTCGTACGAGCAGTACTTC. Residues: CASSLRGTGGSYEQYF. The chain couples TRBV27 to TRBJ2-7, with TRBD1 matching 8 bases. Germline values: CDR1 MNHEY, CDR2 SMNVEV (reference sequence). The V segment lost 5 bases and the J segment 4 bases; nucleotides outside the gene matches: 13. This CDR3 has 16 residues.

As concerns this clonotype: A much larger clone differs by one base, so this may be a read error. CDR3 in amino acids: CASSLPYREQFF. The CDR3, as DNA: TGTGCCAGCAGCTTACCATACAGGGAGCAGTTCTTC. The genes are TRBV11-2 and TRBJ2-1, with D perhaps TRBD1 (5 bases). Germline loops: CDR1 SGHAT, CDR2 FQNNGV. The CDR3 covers 12 residues. Deletions cut 2 bases from V and 10 bases from J, with 9 bases between.

This clonotype was found many times. The CDR3 loop is CSAVDPGRSYNEQFF. CDR3 DNA sequence: TGCAGTGCTGTCGACCCGGGACGGTCCTACAATGAGCAGTTCTTC. This chain links TRBV20-1 with TRBJ2-1; tentatively, D is TRBD1 or TRBD2 (5 bases each). The V gene lost 5 bases and the J gene lost 1 base, with 15 bases spanning the gap. Germline assignment: CDR1 DFQATT and CDR2 SNEGSKA (reference sequence). This CDR3 spans 15 amino acids.

This clonotype was observed at least ten times. V gene TRBV20-1 combines with J gene TRBJ2-7, with 8 bases identical to TRBD2. The CDR3 spans 14 residues. V gave up 6 bases and J gave up 3 bases; unmatched junction bases: 10. The germline V gene has CDR1 DFQATT and CDR2 SNEGSKA (reference sequence). CDR3 nucleotides: TGCAGTGCCCCCAAGCCGGGAGGGTTCTACGAGCAGTACTTC. It yields the protein CSAPKPGGFYEQYF.

Ten or more counts support this clonotype. The V call is TRBV20-1, the J call TRBJ2-1, with 12 positions matching TRBD2. Trimming took 1 base from V and 4 from J; bases not matched to a gene: 8. Germline lookup yields CDR1 DFQATT and CDR2 SNEGSKA (reference sequence). The CDR3 spans 17 residues. The CDR3 DNA is TGCAGTGCTAGAGTGACTAGCGGGGGACCACGATACAATGAGCAGTTCTTC. This encodes CSARVTSGGPRYNEQFF.

This clonotype was seen ten or more times. This rearrangement joins TRBV29-1 to TRBJ2-5, with D perhaps matching TRBD2 (5 bases). The CDR3 covers 14 residues. Germline CDR1 is SQVTM and CDR2 is ANQGSEA. V lost 8 bases to trimming and J lost 5 bases, with 21 bases between them. CDR3 amino acids: CSTRTPNAWETQYF. The DNA of the CDR3 is TGCAGCACCCGGACTCCAAATGCATGGGAGACCCAGTACTTC.

This clonotype occurred many times. V gene TRBV11-2 combines with J gene TRBJ1-3; a possible D gene is TRBD1 (5 bases). Germline V gene lookup returns CDR1 SGHAT and CDR2 FQNNGV. V lost 2 bases to trimming and J lost 4 bases, with 12 bases between them. The CDR3 extends over 15 amino acids. CDR3 loop: CASSLKGTRGNTIYF. Written as DNA, the CDR3 is TGTGCCAGCAGCTTAAAGGGGACGAGGGGAAACACCATATATTTT.

In this sample, this clonotype turned up many times. The chain employs TRBV6-1 and TRBJ1-1; D gene ambiguous. The CDR3 consists of 11 residues. The ends were cut back, 5 bases at V and 4 bases at J, with 5 bases in the middle. The germline V gene has CDR1 MNHNS and CDR2 SASEGT. The CDR3 region is CASSRRTEAFF. In DNA form, the CDR3 reads TGTGCCAGCAGTAGGCGCACTGAAGCTTTCTTT.

The sample holds many counts of this clonotype. The V and J genes are TRBV2 and TRBJ2-3; 7 bases fit TRBD2. The germline V gene encodes CDR1 SNHLY and CDR2 FYNNEI. Trimming removed 10 bases from V and 0 bases from J; junction bases left unmatched: 13. The CDR3 is made up of 16 amino acids. This chain's CDR3 is CATNLWASGSTDTQYF. The CDR3 DNA reads TGTGCCACCAACCTGTGGGCTAGCGGAAGCACAGATACGCAGTATTTT.

This clonotype was seen many times. V and J are TRBV28 and TRBJ2-7; 7 positions agree with TRBD1. In germline, CDR1 is MDHEN, CDR2 SYDVKM. Germline trimming cut 7 bases from V and 4 bases from J; bases unmatched to any gene: 13. The CDR3 is made up of 15 amino acids. For the CDR3, the DNA is TGTGCCAGCACCATGAGGGACAGAATAACGTACGAGCAGTACTTC. It encodes CASTMRDRITYEQYF.

This clonotype was found a few times. This chain uses TRBV15 with TRBJ2-7; 8 positions match TRBD2. V dropped 3 bases and J dropped 2; count of bases not matched to a gene: 9. The CDR3 is 16 residues long. CDR1 and CDR2 (germline): LNHNV, YYDKDF (reference sequence). CDR3 sequence: CATSSGAGGTAYEQYF. As DNA, the CDR3 is TGTGCCACCAGCAGCGGGGCGGGGGGAACGGCCTACGAGCAGTACTTC.

In this sample, this clonotype turned up many times. The V gene is TRBV3-1, the J gene TRBJ1-2, with D perhaps TRBD1 (6 bases). The V gene lost 4 bases and the J gene lost 6 bases, with 18 bases spanning the gap. This CDR3 is 15 amino acids long. Looked up from germline, CDR1 is LGHDT and CDR2 is YNNKEL (reference sequence). The CDR3 is CASSLRGAEGNGYTF. The DNA for the CDR3 is TGTGCCAGCAGCCTCCGGGGGGCAGAGGGAAATGGCTACACCTTC.

The sample holds many counts of this clonotype. The V gene is TRBV28, the J gene TRBJ1-2; unclear D gene. The length of the CDR3 is 15 residues. Trimming pared 5 bases from V and 6 bases from J, leaving 19 bases between. CDR1 is MDHEN and CDR2 is SYDVKM in the germline V gene. The CDR3 coding sequence is TGTGCCAGCAGTCATCAGGCTCGCCCCTACGATGGCTACACCTTC. Encoded protein: CASSHQARPYDGYTF.

This clonotype has only a few counts. The CDR3 protein is CASSQGGGGVTGELFF. The DNA for the CDR3 is TGCGCCAGCAGCCAAGGGGGAGGGGGGGTCACCGGGGAGCTGTTTTTT. V gene TRBV4-1 combines with J gene TRBJ2-2, with D possibly matching TRBD2 (7 bases). The CDR3 is 16 residues long. With 1 base removed from V and 4 bases from J, the gap between germline ends came to 13 bases. Germline V gene sequence: CDR1 MGHRA, CDR2 YSYEKL.

The sample holds a few counts of this clonotype. The V gene is TRBV19, the J gene TRBJ1-1; TRBD1 aligns across 11 bases. Germline CDR1 and CDR2: LNHDA and SQIVND (reference sequence). The CDR3 totals 17 residues. After removal of 2 bases from V and 9 bases from J, the junction contained 14 bases not matched to a gene. The CDR3 bases are TGTGCCAGTAGTATAAGCGGACAGGGGGCGCTTACAGCCCAAGCTTTCTTT. Protein sequence: CASSISGQGALTAQAFF.

This clonotype was observed many times. The V call is TRBV2, the J call TRBJ1-1; no clear D gene. Trimming pared 4 bases from V and 1 base from J, leaving 7 bases between. Germline-derived CDR1 and CDR2 are SNHLY and FYNNEI. This CDR3 region has 13 residues. The CDR3 loop reads CASSGGRNTEAFF. CDR3 coding DNA: TGTGCCAGCAGTGGTGGACGGAACACTGAAGCTTTCTTT.

This chain joins TRBV13 and TRBJ1-2; unclear D gene. The CDR3 totals 14 residues. Germline loops: CDR1 PRHDT, CDR2 FYEKMQ (reference sequence). V shed 0 bases and J shed 6 bases, with 11 bases lying between them. The CDR3 region is CASSLGAGRDGYTF. CDR3 DNA: TGTGCCAGCAGCTTAGGGGCGGGGAGGGATGGCTACACCTTC.

Ten or more counts support this clonotype. The chain links TRBV7-2 to TRBJ2-3; TRBD2 matches at 9 bases. The ends lost 1 base at V and 0 bases at J; junction bases unmatched: 8. The CDR3 spans 18 residues. The germline gives CDR1 SGHTA, CDR2 FQGNSA. CDR3 sequence reads: CASSLVASGDSSTDTQYF. CDR3 in DNA: TGTGCCAGCAGCTTAGTGGCTAGCGGGGATTCTAGCACAGATACGCAGTATTTT.

This clonotype was counted at least ten times. This sequence joins TRBV6-1 and TRBJ2-7; a weak D match, TRBD1 (6 bases). Germline CDR1 MNHNS, CDR2 SASEGT. The CDR3 extends over 16 amino acids. V shed 7 bases and J shed 3 bases, with 22 bases lying between them. The CDR3 bases are TGTGCCAGCATTAACAAGGGACATTCGCTCCGCTACGAGCAGTACTTC. It specifies CASINKGHSLRYEQYF.

In its sample, this clonotype was seen many times. This chain uses TRBV14 with TRBJ2-1, with TRBD2 identical over 13 bases. Trimming cost V 1 base and J 11 bases; bases outside gene matches: 8. The CDR3 runs 16 residues. In germline, CDR1 is SGHDN, CDR2 FVKESK. Here the CDR3 DNA reads TGTGCCAGCAGCCAAGCTCCGGGACTAGCGGGGATTCAGCAGTTCTTC. Residues: CASSQAPGLAGIQQFF.

Points on this clonotype: One end of the junction does not line up with germline, which may come from a read error. The CDR3 DNA follows: TGTGCCTGGACCCCTTACTTCGCCGAATTCTATGGCTACCCCTTC. It specifies CAWTPYFAEFYGYPF. This chain links TRBV30 with TRBJ1-2; D uncertain. The CDR3 is 15 residues long. Germline V gives CDR1 GTSNPN, CDR2 SVGIG (reference sequence).

This clonotype was detected only a few times. The gene calls are TRBV12-3 or TRBV12-4 and TRBJ2-7; a possible D gene is TRBD1 (6 bases). The V end was cut by 10 bases, the J end by 1 base, with 11 bases between. This CDR3 comprises 12 residues. DNA of the CDR3: TGTGCCACCACCGACAGGTCCTACGAGCAGTACTTC. The encoded protein is CATTDRSYEQYF.

In this sample, this clonotype turned up many times. At one of its ends the junction is not consistent with the germline gene, which may arise from a read error. The chain has TRBV5-1 and TRBJ2-2, with 15 bases that match TRBD2. Germline CDR1 SGHRS, CDR2 YFSETQ. This CDR3 spans 17 amino acids. CDR3 sequence (DNA): TGTGCCAGCAGCCCGGGACTAGCGGGAGGAAACACCGGGGAGCTGTTTTTT. Amino acid sequence: CASSPGLAGGNTGELFF.

The gene calls are TRBV5-1 and TRBJ1-1; TRBD1 aligns across 12 bases. Germline trimming cut 4 bases from V and 3 bases from J; bases unmatched to any gene: 10. This CDR3 is 17 amino acids long. Germline loops: CDR1 SGHRS, CDR2 YFSETQ. The CDR3 nucleotides are TGCGCCAGCAGCCTGGGACAGGGGGCGAATCTCCACACTGAAGCTTTCTTT. It encodes CASSLGQGANLHTEAFF.